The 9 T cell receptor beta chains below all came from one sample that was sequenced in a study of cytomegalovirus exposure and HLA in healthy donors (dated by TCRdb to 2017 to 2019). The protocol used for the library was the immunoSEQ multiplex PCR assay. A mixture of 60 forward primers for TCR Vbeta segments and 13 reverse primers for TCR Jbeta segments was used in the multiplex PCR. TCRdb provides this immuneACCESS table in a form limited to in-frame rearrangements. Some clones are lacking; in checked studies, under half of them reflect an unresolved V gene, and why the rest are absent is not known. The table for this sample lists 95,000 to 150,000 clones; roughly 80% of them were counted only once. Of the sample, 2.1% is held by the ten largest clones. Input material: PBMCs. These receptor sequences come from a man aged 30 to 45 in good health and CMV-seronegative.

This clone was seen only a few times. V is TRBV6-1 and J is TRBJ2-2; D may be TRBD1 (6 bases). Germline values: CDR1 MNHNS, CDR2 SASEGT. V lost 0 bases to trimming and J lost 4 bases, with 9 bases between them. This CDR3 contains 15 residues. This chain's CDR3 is CASSEAKGGTGELFF. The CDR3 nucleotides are TGTGCCAGCAGTGAAGCGAAAGGGGGCACCGGGGAGCTGTTTTTT.

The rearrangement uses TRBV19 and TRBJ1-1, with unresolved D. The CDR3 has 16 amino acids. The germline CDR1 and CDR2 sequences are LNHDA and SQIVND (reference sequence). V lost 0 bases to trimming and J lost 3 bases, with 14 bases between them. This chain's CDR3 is CASSIDNMGSHTEAFF. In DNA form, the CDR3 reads TGTGCCAGTAGTATAGATAATATGGGCTCGCACACTGAAGCTTTCTTT.

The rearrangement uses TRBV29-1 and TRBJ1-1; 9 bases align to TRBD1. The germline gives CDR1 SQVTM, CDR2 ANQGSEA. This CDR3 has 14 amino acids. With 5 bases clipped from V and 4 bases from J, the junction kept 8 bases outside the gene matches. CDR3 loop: CSVHRGTGLTEAFF. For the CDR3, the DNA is TGCAGCGTTCACCGTGGGACAGGGCTCACTGAAGCTTTCTTT.

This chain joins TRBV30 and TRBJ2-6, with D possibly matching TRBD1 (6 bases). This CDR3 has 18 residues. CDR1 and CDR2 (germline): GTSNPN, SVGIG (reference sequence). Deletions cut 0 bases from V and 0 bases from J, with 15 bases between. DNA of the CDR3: TGTGCCTGGAGTGTACAGGGACCGACGTCCTCTGGGGCCAACGTCCTGACTTTC. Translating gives CAWSVQGPTSSGANVLTF.

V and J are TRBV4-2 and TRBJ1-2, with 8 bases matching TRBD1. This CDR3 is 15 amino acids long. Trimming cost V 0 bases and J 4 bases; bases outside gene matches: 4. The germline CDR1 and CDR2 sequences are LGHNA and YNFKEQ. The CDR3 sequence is CASSQDQGAIYGYTF. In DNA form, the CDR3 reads TGTGCCAGCAGCCAAGATCAGGGGGCGATCTATGGCTACACCTTC.

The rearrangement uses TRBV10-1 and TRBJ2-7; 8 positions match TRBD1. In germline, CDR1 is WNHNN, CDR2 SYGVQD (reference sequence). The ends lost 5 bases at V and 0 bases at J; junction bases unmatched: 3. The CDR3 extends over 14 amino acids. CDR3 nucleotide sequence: TGCGCCAGCAGTCGGACAGGGAGCTCCTACGAGCAGTACTTC. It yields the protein CASSRTGSSYEQYF.

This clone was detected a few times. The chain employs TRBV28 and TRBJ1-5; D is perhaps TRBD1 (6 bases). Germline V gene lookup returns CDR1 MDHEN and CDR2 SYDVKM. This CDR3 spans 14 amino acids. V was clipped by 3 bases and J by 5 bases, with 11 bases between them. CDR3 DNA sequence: TGTGCCAGCAGTTTTCGGGGGGCCCATCAGCCCCAGCATTTT. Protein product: CASSFRGAHQPQHF.

The CDR3 DNA sequence: TGTGCCAGCAGCTTAGGGGACAGGGCCTACAATGAGCAGTTCTTC. This sequence encodes CASSLGDRAYNEQFF. This sequence joins TRBV11-3 and TRBJ2-1; the match to TRBD1 covers 9 bases. This CDR3 is 15 amino acids long. The germline gives CDR1 SGHNT, CDR2 YENEEA. J lost 2 bases, V lost 1 base, and 0 bases had no gene match.

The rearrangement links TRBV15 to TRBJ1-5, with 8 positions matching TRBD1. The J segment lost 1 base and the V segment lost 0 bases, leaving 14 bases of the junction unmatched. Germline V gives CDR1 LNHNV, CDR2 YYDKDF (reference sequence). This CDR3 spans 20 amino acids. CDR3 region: CATSRDRDRNGGLSNQPQHF. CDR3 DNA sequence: TGTGCCACCAGCAGAGATCGGGACAGGAACGGGGGACTAAGCAATCAGCCCCAGCATTTT. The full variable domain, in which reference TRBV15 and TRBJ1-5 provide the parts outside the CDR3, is DAMVIQNPRYQVTQFGKPVTLSCSQTLNHNVMYWYQQKSSQAPKLLFHYYDKDFNNEADTPDNFQSRRPNTSFCFLDIRSPGLGDTAMYLCATSRDRDRNGGLSNQPQHFGDGTRLSIL.